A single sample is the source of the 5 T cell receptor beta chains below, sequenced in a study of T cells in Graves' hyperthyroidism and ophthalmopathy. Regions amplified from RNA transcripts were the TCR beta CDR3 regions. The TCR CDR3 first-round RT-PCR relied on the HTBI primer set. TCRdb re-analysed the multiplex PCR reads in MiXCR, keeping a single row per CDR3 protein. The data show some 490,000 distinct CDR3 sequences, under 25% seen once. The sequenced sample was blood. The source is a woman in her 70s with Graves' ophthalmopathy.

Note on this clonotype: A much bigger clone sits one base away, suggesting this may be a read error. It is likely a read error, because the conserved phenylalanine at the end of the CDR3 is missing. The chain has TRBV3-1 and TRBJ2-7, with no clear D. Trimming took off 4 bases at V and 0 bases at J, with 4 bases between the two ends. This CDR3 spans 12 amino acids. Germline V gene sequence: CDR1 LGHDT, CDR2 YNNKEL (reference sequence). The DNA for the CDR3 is TGTGCCAGCAGCCTCATCTCCTACGAGCAGTACTTG. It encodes CASSLISYEQYL.

The CDR3, as DNA: TGCGCCAGCAGCCGGCTAACGCGCACAGATACGCAGTATTTT. Residues: CASSRLTRTDTQYF. The chain carries TRBV5-1 and TRBJ2-3, with no clear D. Looked up from germline, CDR1 is SGHRS and CDR2 is YFSETQ. The CDR3 extends over 14 amino acids. Between the trimmed V and J ends, which lost 4 bases and 1 base, there was a span of 10 bases.

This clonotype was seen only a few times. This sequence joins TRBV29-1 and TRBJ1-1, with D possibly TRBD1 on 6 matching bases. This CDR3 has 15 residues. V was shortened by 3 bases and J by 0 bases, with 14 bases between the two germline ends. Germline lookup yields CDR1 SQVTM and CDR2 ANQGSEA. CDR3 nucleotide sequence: TGCAGCGTTGAGCGCGGGGGCGGACTGAACACTGAAGCTTTCTTT. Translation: CSVERGGGLNTEAFF.

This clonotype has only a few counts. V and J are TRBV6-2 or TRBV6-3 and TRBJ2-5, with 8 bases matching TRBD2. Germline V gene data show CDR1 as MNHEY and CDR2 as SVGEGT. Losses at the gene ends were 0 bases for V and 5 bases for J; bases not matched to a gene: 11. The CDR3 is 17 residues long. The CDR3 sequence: CASSYSISAGGGETQYF. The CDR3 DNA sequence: TGTGCCAGCAGTTACTCGATTTCTGCGGGAGGTGGGGAGACCCAGTACTTC.

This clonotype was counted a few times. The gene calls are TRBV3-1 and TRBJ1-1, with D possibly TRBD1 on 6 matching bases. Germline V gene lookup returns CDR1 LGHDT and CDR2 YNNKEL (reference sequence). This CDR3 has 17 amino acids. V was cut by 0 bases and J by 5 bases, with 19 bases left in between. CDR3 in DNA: TGTGCCAGCAGCCAAGACGCTACGAGGGGGGCGCGAACTGAAGCTTTCTTT. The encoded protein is CASSQDATRGARTEAFF. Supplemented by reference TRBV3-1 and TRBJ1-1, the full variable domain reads DTAVSQTPKYLVTQMGNDKSIKCEQNLGHDTMYWYKQDSKKFLKIMFSYNNKELIINETVPNRFSPKSPDKAHLNLHINSLELGDSAVYFCASSQDATRGARTEAFFGQGTRLTVV.